There are many counts of the clone carrying this T cell receptor beta chain. Its antigen is undetermined. What was amplified from RNA transcripts were TCR beta CDR3 regions. The HTBI primer set was used in a first-round RT-PCR of the TCR CDR3. TCRdb reanalysed the multiplex PCR reads using MiXCR and keeps one entry per CDR3 protein. The sample shows around 350,000 distinct CDR3 sequences, 19% of them seen only once. Graves' hyperthyroidism without ophthalmopathy progression within 18 months was termed stable. This sample holds PBMCs from roughly 10 ml fresh peripheral blood. This sample stems from a study of T cells in Graves' hyperthyroidism and ophthalmopathy. Study-level results: Blood also showed most of the thyroid clonotypes that were expanded above 0.001. Ophthalmopathy was identified by the model a median approximately 6.4 months ahead of onset.

The CDR3 has 14 amino acids. CDR1 SNHLY and CDR2 FYNNEI come from the germline V gene. V was pared by 0 bases and J by 3 bases, with 9 bases between. The receptor comes from a woman aged 18 to 35 with Graves' hyperthyroidism. Sequenced material: blood. The V gene is TRBV2, the J gene TRBJ2-7; no reliable D call. The chain's CDR3 is CASSEARQRYEQYF. CDR3 nucleotide sequence: TGTGCCAGCAGTGAAGCGCGGCAGCGCTACGAGCAGTACTTC.